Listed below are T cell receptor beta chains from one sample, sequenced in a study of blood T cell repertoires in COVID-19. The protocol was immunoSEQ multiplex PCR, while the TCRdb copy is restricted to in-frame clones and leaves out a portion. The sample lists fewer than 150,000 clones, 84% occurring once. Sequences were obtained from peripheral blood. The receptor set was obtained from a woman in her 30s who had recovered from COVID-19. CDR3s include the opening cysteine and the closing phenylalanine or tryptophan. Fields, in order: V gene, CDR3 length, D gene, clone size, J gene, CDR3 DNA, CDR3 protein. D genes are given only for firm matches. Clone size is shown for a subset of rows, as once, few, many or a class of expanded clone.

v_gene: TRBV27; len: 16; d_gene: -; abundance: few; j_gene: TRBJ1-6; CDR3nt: TGTGCCAGCAGGCCCTGGGACGCGGGGGATAATTCACCCCTCCACTTT; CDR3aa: CASRPWDAGDNSPLHF
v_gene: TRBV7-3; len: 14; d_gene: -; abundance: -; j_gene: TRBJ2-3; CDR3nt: TGTGCCAGCAGCTTAACGTCGACGGGGGATACGCAGTATTTT; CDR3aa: CASSLTSTGDTQYF
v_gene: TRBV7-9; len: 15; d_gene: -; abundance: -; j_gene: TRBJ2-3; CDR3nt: TGTGCCAGCAGCCAAGGACAGATAAGCACAGATACGCAGTATTTT; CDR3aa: CASSQGQISTDTQYF
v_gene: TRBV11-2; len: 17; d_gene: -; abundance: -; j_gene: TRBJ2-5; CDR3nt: TGTGCCAGCATCGCGACCGCTTACAGCTTCCAAAAAGAGACCCAGTACTTC; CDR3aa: CASIATAYSFQKETQYF
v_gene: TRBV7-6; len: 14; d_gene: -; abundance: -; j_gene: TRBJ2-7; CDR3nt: TGTGCCAGCAGCTTAGAAGGCCCCAGGGGTCGGCAGTACTTC; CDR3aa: CASSLEGPRGRQYF
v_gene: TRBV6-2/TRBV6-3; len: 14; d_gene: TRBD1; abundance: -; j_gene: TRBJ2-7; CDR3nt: TGTGCCAGCAACCCGGGACAGGGGGCATGGGAGCAGTACTTC; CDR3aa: CASNPGQGAWEQYF
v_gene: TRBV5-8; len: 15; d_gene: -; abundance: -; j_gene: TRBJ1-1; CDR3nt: TGTGCCAGCAGCTTCCAAGCAGGGTCGAGCACTGAAGCTTTCTTT; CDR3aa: CASSFQAGSSTEAFF
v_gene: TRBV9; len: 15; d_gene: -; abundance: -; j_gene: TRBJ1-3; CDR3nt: TGTGCCAGCAGCCCCCAGTTCTCCTCAGGAAACACCATATATTTT; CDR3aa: CASSPQFSSGNTIYF
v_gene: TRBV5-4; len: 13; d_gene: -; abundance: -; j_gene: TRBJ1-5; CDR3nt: TGTGCCAGCAGCTTGAACAGGGAACAGCCCCAGCATTTT; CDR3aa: CASSLNREQPQHF
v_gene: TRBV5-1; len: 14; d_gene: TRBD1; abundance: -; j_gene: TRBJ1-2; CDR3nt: TGCGCCAGCAGCAACCAGGGGGCACACTATGGCTACACCTTC; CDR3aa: CASSNQGAHYGYTF
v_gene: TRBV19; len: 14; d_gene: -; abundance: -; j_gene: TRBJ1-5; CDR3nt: TGTGCCAGTAGCCTATCGACATCAAATCAGCCCCAGCATTTT; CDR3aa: CASSLSTSNQPQHF
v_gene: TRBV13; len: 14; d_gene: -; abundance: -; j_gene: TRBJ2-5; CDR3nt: TGTGCCAGCAGCTATCAGGTGGGCCAAGAGACCCAGTACTTC; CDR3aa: CASSYQVGQETQYF
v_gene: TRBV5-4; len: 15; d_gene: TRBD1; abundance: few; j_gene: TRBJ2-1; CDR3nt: TGTGCCAGCAGAGACGGACAGGGAGCCTACAATGAGCAGTTCTTC; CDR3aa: CASRDGQGAYNEQFF
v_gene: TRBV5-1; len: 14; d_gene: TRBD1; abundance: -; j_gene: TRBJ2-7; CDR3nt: TGCGCCAGCAGCACCGGGACAGGCTACTACGAGCAGTACTTC; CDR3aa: CASSTGTGYYEQYF
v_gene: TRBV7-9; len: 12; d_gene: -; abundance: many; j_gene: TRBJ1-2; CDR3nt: TGTGCCAGCAGCTCCTACAGCTATGGCTACACCTTC; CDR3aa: CASSSYSYGYTF
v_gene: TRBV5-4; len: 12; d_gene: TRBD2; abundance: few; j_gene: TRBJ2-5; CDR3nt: TGTGCCAGCAGCTTGCGGGAGGGGACCCAGTACTTC; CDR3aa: CASSLREGTQYF
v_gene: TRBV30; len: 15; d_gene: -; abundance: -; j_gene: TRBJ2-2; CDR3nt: TGTGCCTGGGGTCGCGGGCAGACCATCACCGGGGAGCTGTTTTTT; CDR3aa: CAWGRGQTITGELFF
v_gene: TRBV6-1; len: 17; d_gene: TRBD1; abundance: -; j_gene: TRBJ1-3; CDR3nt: TGTGCCAGCAGTGACGAGACCTGGACAGGTCTAAGAAACACCATATATTTT; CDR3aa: CASSDETWTGLRNTIYF
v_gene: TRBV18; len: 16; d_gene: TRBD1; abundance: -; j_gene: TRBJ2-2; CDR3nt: TGTGCCAGCTCACCACCTAGGGGGCTAAAGGCCGGGGAGCTGTTTTTT; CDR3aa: CASSPPRGLKAGELFF
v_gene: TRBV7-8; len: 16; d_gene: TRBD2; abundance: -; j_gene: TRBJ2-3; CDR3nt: TGTGCCAGCAGCCCCCAGACTAGCGGAAGCACAGATACGCAGTATTTT; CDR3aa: CASSPQTSGSTDTQYF
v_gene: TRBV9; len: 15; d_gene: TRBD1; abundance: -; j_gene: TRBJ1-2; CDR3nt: TGTGCCAGCAGCAGCGGACCCAGGGGGCAGGATGGCTACACCTTC; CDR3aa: CASSSGPRGQDGYTF